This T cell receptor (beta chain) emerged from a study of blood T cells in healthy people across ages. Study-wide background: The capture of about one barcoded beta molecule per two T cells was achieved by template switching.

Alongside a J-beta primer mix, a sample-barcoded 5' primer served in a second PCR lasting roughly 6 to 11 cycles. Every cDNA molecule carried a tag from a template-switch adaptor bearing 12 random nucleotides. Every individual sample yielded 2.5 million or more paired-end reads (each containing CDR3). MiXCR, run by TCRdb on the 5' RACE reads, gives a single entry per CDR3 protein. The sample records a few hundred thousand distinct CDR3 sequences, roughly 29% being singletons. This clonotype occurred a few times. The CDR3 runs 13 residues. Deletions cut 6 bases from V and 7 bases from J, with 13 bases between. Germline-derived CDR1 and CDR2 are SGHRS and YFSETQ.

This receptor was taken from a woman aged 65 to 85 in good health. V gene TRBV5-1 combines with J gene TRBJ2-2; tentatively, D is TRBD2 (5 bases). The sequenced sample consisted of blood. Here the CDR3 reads CASTMEGGGELFF. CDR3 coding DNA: TGCGCCAGCACGATGGAAGGAGGCGGGGAGCTGTTTTTT.